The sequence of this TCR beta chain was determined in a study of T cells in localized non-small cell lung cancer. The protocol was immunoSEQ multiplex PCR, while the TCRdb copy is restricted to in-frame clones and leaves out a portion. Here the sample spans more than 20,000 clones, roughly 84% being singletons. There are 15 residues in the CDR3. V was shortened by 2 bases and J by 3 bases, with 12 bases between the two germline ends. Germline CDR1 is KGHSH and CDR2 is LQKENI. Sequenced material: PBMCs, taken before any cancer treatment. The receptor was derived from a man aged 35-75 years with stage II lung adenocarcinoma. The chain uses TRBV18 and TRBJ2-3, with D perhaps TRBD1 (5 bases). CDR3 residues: CASSPERQSTDTQYF. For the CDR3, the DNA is TGTGCCAGCTCACCAGAGAGACAGTCGACAGATACGCAGTATTTT.